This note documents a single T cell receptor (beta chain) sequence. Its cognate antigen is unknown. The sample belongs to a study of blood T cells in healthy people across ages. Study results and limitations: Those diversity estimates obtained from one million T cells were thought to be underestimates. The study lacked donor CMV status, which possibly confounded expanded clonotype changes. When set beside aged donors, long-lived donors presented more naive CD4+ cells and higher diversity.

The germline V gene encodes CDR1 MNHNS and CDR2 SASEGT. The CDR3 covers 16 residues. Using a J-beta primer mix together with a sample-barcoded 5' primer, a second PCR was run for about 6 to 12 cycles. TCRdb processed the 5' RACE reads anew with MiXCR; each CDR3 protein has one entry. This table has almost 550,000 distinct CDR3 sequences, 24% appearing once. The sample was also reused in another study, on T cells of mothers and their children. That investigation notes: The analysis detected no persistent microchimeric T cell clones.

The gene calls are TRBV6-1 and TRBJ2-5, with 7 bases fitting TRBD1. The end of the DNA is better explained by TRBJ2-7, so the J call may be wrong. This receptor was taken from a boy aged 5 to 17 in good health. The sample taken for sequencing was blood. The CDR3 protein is CASIKHRDRVPYEQYF. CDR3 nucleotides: TGTGCCAGCATCAAACACCGGGACAGAGTACCCTACGAGCAGTACTTC.